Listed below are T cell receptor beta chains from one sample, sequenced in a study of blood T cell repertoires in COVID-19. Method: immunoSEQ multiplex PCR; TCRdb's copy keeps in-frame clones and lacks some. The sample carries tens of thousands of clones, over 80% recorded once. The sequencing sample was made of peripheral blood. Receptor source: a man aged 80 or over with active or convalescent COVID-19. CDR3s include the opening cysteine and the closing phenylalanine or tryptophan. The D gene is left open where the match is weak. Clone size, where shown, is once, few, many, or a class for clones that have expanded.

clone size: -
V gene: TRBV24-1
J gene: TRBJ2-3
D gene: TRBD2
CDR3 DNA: TGTGCCACCAGTGATCATAGCGGGGGGGCCATAGATACGCAGTATTTT
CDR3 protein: CATSDHSGGAIDTQYF

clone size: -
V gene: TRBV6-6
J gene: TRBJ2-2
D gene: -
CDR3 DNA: TGTGCCAGCAGGAAAGGGGGTTCTGGAACCGGGGAGCTGTTTTTT
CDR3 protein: CASRKGGSGTGELFF

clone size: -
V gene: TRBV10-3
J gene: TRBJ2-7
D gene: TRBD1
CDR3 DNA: TGTGCCATGGGACAGGGGGTTTACGAGCAGTACTTC
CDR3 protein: CAMGQGVYEQYF

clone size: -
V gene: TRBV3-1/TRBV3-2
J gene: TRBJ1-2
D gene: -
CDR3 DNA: TGTGCCAGCAGCCAACAGGGGTCCGGATATGGCTACACCTTC
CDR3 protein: CASSQQGSGYGYTF

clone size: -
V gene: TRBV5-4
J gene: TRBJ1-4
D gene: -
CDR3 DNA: TGTGCCAGCAGCTCACAGCTCAATGAAAAACTGTTTTTT
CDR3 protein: CASSSQLNEKLFF

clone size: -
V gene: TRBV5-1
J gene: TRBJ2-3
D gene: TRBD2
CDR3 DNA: TGCGCCAGCAGCTTGAATAGCGGGGGTCTGAGGACAGATACGCAGTATTTT
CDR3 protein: CASSLNSGGLRTDTQYF

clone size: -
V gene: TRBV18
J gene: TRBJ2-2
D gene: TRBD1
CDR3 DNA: TGTGCCAGCTCCCCGGGACAGAGAGGAGATGGGGAGCTGTTTTTT
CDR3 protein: CASSPGQRGDGELFF

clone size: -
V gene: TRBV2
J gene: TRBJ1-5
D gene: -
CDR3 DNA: TGTGCCAGCCAGGACGGAATGGCAGGGAAGCCCCAGCATTTT
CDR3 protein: CASQDGMAGKPQHF

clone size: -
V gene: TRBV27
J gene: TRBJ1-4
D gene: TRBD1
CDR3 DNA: TGTGCCAGCAGTAGTTTGGGACAGTCGGGTGAAAAACTGTTTTTT
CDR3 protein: CASSSLGQSGEKLFF

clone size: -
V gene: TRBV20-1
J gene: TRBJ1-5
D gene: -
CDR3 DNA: TGCAGTGCTAGTTCAGGCAGGGGCAATCAGCCCCAGCATTTT
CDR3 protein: CSASSGRGNQPQHF

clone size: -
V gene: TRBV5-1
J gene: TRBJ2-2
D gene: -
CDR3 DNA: TGCGCCAGCAGCTTCCACGCAGGGGTTACCGGGGAGCTGTTTTTT
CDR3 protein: CASSFHAGVTGELFF

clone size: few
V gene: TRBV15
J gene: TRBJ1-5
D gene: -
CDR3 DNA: TGTGCCACCAGCAGAGAGGGGAGGGGCCCTTGGCATTTT
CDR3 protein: CATSREGRGPWHF

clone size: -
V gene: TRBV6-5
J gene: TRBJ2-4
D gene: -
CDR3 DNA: TGTGCCAGCAGCCCCGTTGGGGCGGCCAAAAACATTCAGTACTTC
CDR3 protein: CASSPVGAAKNIQYF

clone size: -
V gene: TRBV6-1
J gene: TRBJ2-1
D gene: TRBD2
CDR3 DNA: TGTGCCAGCAGTGTCGGGCCCCGGGCTGCGGGGGGCCACTCCTACAATGAGCAGTTCTTC
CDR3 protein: CASSVGPRAAGGHSYNEQFF

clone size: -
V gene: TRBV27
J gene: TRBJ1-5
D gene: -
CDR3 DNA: TGTGCCAGAGCCTGGAGGCCCCAGCATTTT
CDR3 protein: CARAWRPQHF

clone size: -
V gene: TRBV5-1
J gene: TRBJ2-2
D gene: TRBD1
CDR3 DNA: TGCGCCAGCAGCCAGGAGGGACAGGCGGGCACCGGGGAGCTGTTTTTT
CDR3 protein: CASSQEGQAGTGELFF

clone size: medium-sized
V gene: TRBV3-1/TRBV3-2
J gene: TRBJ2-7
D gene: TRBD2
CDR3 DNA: TGTGCCAGCAGCCCCGTAGCGGGAGGGCTATCTGAGCAGTACTTC
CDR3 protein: CASSPVAGGLSEQYF

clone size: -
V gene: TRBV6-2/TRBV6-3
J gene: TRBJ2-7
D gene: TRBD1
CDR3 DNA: TGTGCCAGCAGTTACGTCCAGGGGGCTCAGCAGTACTTC
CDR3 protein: CASSYVQGAQQYF

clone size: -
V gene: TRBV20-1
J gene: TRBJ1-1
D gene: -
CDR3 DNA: TGCAGTGCTAGTAGCTGGGCGAAGGACACTGAAGCTTTCTTT
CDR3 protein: CSASSWAKDTEAFF

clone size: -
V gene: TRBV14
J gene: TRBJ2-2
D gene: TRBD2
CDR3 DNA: TGTGCCAGCAGCCGCGGGACTAGCAGAAACACCGGGGAGCTGTTTTTT
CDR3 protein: CASSRGTSRNTGELFF

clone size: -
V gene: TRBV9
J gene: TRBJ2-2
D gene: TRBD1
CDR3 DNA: TGTGCCAGCAGCGTTGCACCGACAGGGGGCACCGGGGAGCTGTTTTTT
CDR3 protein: CASSVAPTGGTGELFF

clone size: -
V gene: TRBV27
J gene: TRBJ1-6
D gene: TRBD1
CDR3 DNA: TGTGCCAGCAGTTTGGACAGGGTGGGTTCACCCCTCCACTTT
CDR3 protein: CASSLDRVGSPLHF

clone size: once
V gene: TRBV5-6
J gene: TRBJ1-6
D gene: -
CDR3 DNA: TGTGCCAGCAGCTTGGAATCGGGGGATTCACCCCTCCACTTT
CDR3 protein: CASSLESGDSPLHF

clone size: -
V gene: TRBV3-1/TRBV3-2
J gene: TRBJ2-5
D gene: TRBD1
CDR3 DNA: TGTGCCAGCAGCCTGCGGACAGGGGGCGTGGAGACCCAGTACTTC
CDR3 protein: CASSLRTGGVETQYF

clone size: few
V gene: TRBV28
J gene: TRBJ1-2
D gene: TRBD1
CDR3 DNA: TGTGCCACTTCCCCCTTCGGGACAGGATATGGCTACACCTTC
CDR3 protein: CATSPFGTGYGYTF

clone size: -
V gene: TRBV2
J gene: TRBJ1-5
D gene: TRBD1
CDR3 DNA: TGTGCCAGCAGTCGGACAGGTATGAGACAGCCCCAGCATTTT
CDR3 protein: CASSRTGMRQPQHF

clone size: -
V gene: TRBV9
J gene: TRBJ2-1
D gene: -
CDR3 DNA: TGTGCCAGCAGCGAGGGGACTCTAAGTGAGCAGTTCTTC
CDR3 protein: CASSEGTLSEQFF

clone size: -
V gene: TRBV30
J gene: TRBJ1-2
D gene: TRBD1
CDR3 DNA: TGTGCCTGGAGTCGGACAGGGGCGTTCTATGGCTACACCTTC
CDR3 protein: CAWSRTGAFYGYTF

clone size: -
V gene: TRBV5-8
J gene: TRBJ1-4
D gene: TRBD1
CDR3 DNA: TGTGCCAGCAGCTTGGGACTGGACAGGTCGGATGAAAAACTGTTTTTT
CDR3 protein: CASSLGLDRSDEKLFF

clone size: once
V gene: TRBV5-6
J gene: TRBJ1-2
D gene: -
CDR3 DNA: TGTGCCAGCAGCTTGGTCTCCGGGAGGCTCTATGGCTACACCTTC
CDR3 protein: CASSLVSGRLYGYTF

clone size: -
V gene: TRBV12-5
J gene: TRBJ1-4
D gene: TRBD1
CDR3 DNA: TGTGCTAGTGGGAGGGGGCGCGAAAAACTGTTTTTT
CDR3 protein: CASGRGREKLFF

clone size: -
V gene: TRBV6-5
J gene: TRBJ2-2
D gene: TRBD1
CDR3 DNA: TGTGCCAGCAGCTTGACAGGGGCCTACACCGGGGAGCTGTTTTTT
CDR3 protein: CASSLTGAYTGELFF

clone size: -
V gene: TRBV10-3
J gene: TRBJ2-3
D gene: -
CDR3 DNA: TGTGCCATCAGTGCGCTAGTGATCACAGATACGCAGTATTTT
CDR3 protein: CAISALVITDTQYF

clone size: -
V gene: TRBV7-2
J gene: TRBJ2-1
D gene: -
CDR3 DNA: TGTGCCAGCAGCTCGCTGGTGGCGGGGAATGAGCAGTTCTTC
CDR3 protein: CASSSLVAGNEQFF

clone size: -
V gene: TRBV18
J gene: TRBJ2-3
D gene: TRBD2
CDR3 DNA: TGTGCCAGCTCACCCGGACTAGCGGGGTCGGTAGATACGCAGTATTTT
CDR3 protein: CASSPGLAGSVDTQYF

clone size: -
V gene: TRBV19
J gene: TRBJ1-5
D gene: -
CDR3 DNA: TGTGCCAGTAGTAGGGCAAACAATCAGCCCCAGCATTTT
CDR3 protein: CASSRANNQPQHF

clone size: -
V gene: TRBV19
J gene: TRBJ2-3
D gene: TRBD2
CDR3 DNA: TGTGCCAGTAGTCGTCTAGCGGGATGGGGTTTGGATACGCAGTATTTT
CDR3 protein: CASSRLAGWGLDTQYF

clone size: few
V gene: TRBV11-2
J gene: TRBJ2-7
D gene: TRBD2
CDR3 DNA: TGTGCCAGCAGTCGGACTAGCGGGAGTACCGAGCAGTACTTC
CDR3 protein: CASSRTSGSTEQYF

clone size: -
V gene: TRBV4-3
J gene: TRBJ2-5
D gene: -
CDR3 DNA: TGCGCCAGCAGCCAAGATTGGGGCGAGACCCAGTACTTC
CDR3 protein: CASSQDWGETQYF

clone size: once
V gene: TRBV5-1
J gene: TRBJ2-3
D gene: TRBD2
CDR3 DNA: TGCGCCAGCAGCCCTAGCGGGGGGGCCGGGGATACGCAGTATTTT
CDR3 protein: CASSPSGGAGDTQYF

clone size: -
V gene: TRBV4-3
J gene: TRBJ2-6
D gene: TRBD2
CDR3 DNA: TGCGCCAGCAGCCAAGATGGGACTAGCGGGAGAAGGCATGGGGCCAACGTCCTGACTTTC
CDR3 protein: CASSQDGTSGRRHGANVLTF

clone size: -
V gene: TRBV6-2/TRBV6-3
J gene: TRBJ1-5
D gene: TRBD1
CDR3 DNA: TGTGCCAGCAGTACAGGGGCCCTGAATCAGCCCCAGCATTTT
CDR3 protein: CASSTGALNQPQHF

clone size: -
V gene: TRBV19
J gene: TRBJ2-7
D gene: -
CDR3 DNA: TGTGCCAGTAGTATACGGGCGGGGCACGAGCAGTACTTC
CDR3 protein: CASSIRAGHEQYF

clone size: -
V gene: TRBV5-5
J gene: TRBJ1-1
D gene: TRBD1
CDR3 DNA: TGTGCCAGCAGTCCGGACAGGCAGTTTTGGAACACTGAAGCTTTCTTT
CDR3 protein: CASSPDRQFWNTEAFF

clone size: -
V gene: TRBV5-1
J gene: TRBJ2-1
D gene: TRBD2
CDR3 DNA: TGCGCCAGCAGCTCGATAGCGGGGGGATACGCATGGAATGAGCAGTTCTTC
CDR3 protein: CASSSIAGGYAWNEQFF

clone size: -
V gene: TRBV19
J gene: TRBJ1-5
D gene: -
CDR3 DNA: TGTGCCAGTAGTTCCCGGGACACTAGCAATCAGCCCCAGCATTTT
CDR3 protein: CASSSRDTSNQPQHF

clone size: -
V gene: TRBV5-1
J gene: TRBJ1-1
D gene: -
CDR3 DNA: TGCGCCAGCAGCTTGTATCCGAACACTGAAGCTTTCTTT
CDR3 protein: CASSLYPNTEAFF

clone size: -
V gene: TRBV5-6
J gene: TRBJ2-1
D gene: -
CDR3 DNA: TGTGCCAGCAGCTTCCCTCCAAACAGGGTTAACAATGAGGGGCAGTTCTTC
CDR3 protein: CASSFPPNRVNNEGQFF

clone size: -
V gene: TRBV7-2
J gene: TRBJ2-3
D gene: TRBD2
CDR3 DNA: TGTGCCAGCAGACGGACTAGCGGGAGGCAGACAGATACGCAGTATTTT
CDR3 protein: CASRRTSGRQTDTQYF

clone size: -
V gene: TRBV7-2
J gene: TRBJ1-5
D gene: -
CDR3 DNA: TGTGCCAGCAGCCCACAGGGAAATCGGCCCCAGCATTTT
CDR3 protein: CASSPQGNRPQHF

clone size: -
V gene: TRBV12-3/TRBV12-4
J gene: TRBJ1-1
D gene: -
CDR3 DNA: TGTGCCAGCAGCGCAACAGGGACCACTGAAGCTTTCTTT
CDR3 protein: CASSATGTTEAFF

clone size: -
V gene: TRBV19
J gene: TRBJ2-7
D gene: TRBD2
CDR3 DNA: TGTGCCAGTAGTCTGCGACTAGCGTCAATCTACGAGCAGTACTTC
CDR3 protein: CASSLRLASIYEQYF

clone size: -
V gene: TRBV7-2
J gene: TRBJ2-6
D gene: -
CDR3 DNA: TGTGCCAGCAGCTTAGCGTCCAGGTCTGGGGCCAACGTCCTGACTTTC
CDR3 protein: CASSLASRSGANVLTF

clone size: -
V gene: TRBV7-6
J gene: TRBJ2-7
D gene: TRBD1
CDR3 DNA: TGTGCCAGCAGCCAAACCGGGACAGGGGTTAACGAGCAGTACTTC
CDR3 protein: CASSQTGTGVNEQYF

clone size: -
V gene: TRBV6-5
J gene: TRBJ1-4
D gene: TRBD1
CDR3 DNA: TGTGCCAGCAGAGACTTCAGGGGGCCTAATGAAAAACTGTTTTTT
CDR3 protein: CASRDFRGPNEKLFF

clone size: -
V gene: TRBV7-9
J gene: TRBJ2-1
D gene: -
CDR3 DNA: TGTGCCAGCAGCTTAGATTACGGAGGAGGGCCCTATGAGCAGTTCTTC
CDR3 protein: CASSLDYGGGPYEQFF

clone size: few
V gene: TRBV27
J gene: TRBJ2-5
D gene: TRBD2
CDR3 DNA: TGTGCCAGCAGGAGACTAGCGGAAAAAGAGACCCAGTACTTC
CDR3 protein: CASRRLAEKETQYF

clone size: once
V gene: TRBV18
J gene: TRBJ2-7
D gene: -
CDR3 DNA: TGTGCCAGCTCACCGCGACAGGCCGCTCCCTACGAGCAGTACTTC
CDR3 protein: CASSPRQAAPYEQYF

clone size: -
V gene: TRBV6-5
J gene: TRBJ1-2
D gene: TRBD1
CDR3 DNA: TGTGCCAGCAGAGAGACAGGGGGGCTCTATGGCTACACCTTC
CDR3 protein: CASRETGGLYGYTF

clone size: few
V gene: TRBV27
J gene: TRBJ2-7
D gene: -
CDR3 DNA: TGTGCCAGCAGTTTAGGGCCGACCACCTACGAGCAGTACTTC
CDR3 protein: CASSLGPTTYEQYF